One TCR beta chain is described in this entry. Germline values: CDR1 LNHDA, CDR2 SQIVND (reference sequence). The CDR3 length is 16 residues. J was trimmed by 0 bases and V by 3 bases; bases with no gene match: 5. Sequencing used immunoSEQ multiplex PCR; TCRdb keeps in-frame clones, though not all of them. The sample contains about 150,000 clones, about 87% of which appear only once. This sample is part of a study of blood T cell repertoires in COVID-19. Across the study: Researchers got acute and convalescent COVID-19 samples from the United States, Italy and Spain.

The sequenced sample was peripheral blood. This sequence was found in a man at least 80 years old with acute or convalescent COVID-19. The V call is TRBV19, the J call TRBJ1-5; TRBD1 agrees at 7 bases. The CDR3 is CASSIRQGGSNQPQHF. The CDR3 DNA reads TGTGCCAGTAGTATCCGACAGGGAGGTAGCAATCAGCCCCAGCATTTT.